The present T cell receptor beta chain was sequenced within a study of cytomegalovirus exposure and HLA in healthy donors. As for the study in general: A subsequent analysis stated that the 100 to 150 validation repertoires were run on the same platform as the 550 to 750 first-cohort repertoires.

This CDR3 is 12 amino acids long. V was shortened by 5 bases and J by 5 bases, with 7 bases between the two germline ends. Germline V gene data show CDR1 as LNHDA and CDR2 as SQIVND (reference sequence). A remark on this clone: Its specificity is unknown.

Study-wide results and caveats: Investigators reported approximately 150 TCR beta chains as tied to cytomegalovirus. In vitro testing confirmed a few CMV-associated chains as specific for CMV antigens.

Some clones are missing from TCRdb's copy, which holds only in-frame ones; the method was immunoSEQ multiplex PCR. The sample carries some 60,000 clones, roughly 96% recorded once. This receptor was obtained from a man younger than 35 in good health and CMV-seronegative. The sequenced material came from PBMCs. This sequence joins TRBV19 and TRBJ1-5; no clear D. The CDR3 region is CASSFLDQPQHF. CDR3 in DNA: TGTGCCAGTAGTTTCCTAGATCAGCCCCAGCATTTT.